This T cell receptor beta chain was identified in a study of chemoradiotherapy in HPV16-positive cancers. The data were produced by immunoSEQ multiplex PCR, yet TCRdb's version contains in-frame clones alone and is incomplete. The sample holds 25,000 to 30,000 clones, around 90% seen once. Findings and limits, study-wide: During treatment, candidate HPV-specific clones and E7-related motifs expanded in tumor. For HPV16-positive patients, expanding HPV-responsive T cells associated with longer recurrence-free survival.

About this clone: Its specificity is unknown.

The V end lost 0 bases, the J end lost 0 bases, and 20 bases lay between the germline ends. The CDR3 spans 19 residues. Per the germline V gene, CDR1 is WNHNN and CDR2 is SYGVQD (reference sequence). The sequence came from a human donor with HPV-associated anogenital cancer. This chain links TRBV10-1 with TRBJ1-1, with a tentative D call TRBD1 (6 bases). Sequencing was performed on blood, taken from a patient who underwent chemoradiotherapy. CDR3 loop: CASSESWLDSTELNTEAFF. The CDR3 DNA follows: TGCGCCAGCAGTGAGTCATGGTTGGACAGTACGGAATTGAACACTGAAGCTTTCTTT.